The TCR beta chain described here comes from a study of T cell responses to AZD1222 COVID-19 vaccine. Germline V gene lookup returns CDR1 MDHEN and CDR2 SYDVKM. The CDR3 length is 15 residues. The V and J ends lost 3 bases and 1 base, in that order; junction bases with no gene match: 4. The data were produced by immunoSEQ multiplex PCR, yet TCRdb's version contains in-frame clones alone and is incomplete. The table lists over 150,000 clones, around 90% of them singletons. This receptor was identified in an adult in good health. Sequenced here: peripheral blood, sampled on day 0 of AZD1222 vaccination. This chain connects TRBV28 to TRBJ2-3; the match to TRBD1 covers 7 bases. CDR3 sequence reads: CASSFPGQGTDTQYF. CDR3 DNA sequence: TGTGCCAGCAGTTTTCCAGGACAGGGCACAGATACGCAGTATTTT.